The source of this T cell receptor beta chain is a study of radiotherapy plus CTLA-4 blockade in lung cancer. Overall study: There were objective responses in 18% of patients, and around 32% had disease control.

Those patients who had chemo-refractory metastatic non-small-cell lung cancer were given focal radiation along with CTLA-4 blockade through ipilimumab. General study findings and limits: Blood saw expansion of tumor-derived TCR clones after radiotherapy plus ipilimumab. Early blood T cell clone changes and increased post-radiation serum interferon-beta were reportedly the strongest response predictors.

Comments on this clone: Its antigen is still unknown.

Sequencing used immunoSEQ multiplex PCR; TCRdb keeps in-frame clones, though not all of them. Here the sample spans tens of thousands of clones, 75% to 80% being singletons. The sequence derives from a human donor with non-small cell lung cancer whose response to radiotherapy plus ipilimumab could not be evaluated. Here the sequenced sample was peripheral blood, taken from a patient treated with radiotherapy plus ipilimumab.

This CDR3 is CASSSTGQMNTEAFF. The CDR3 DNA sequence: TGTGCCAGCAGTTCTACGGGACAGATGAACACTGAAGCTTTCTTT. The chain links TRBV6-5 to TRBJ1-1; 7 bases align to TRBD1. V dropped 4 bases and J dropped 0; count of bases not matched to a gene: 5. The length of the CDR3 is 15 residues. Looked up from germline, CDR1 is MNHEY and CDR2 is SVGAGI.